This is a list of T cell receptor beta chains from one sample in a study of early T cells in non-severe SARS-CoV-2 infection. TCRdb fed the 5' RACE reads into MiXCR, producing one record per CDR3 protein. The sample carries approximately 49,000 distinct CDR3 sequences, around 11% recorded once. The sequenced sample was whole blood. The receptors here all came from an adult who was a healthcare worker with PCR-confirmed SARS-CoV-2 infection or an uninfected control (not recorded which). Each CDR3 is given with its conserved first and last residue. The order of the fields is J gene, V gene, D gene, CDR3 protein. A D gene is named only where the DNA matches it firmly.

j_gene: TRBJ2-5
v_gene: TRBV7-2
d_gene: TRBD1
CDR3aa: CASSLQGVSQETQYF

j_gene: TRBJ1-1
v_gene: TRBV5-4
d_gene: NA
CDR3aa: CASSAGIEAFF

j_gene: TRBJ2-2
v_gene: TRBV29-1
d_gene: NA
CDR3aa: CSVEGAGSNTGELFF

j_gene: TRBJ2-6
v_gene: TRBV7-3
d_gene: NA
CDR3aa: CASSPYSSISGANVLTF

j_gene: TRBJ1-1
v_gene: TRBV12-3/TRBV12-4
d_gene: TRBD1
CDR3aa: CASSFGQGVNTEAFF

j_gene: TRBJ2-7
v_gene: TRBV7-9
d_gene: NA
CDR3aa: CASTPPGHYEQYF

j_gene: TRBJ1-3
v_gene: TRBV28
d_gene: NA
CDR3aa: CASSSLPGGNTIYF

j_gene: TRBJ1-6
v_gene: TRBV28
d_gene: NA
CDR3aa: CASKEGYLLRPLHF

j_gene: TRBJ2-7
v_gene: TRBV25-1
d_gene: NA
CDR3aa: CASSVVYEQYF

j_gene: TRBJ2-1
v_gene: TRBV5-1
d_gene: NA
CDR3aa: CASMAANEQFF

j_gene: TRBJ2-4
v_gene: TRBV6-5
d_gene: NA
CDR3aa: CASSYGKQAKNIQYF

j_gene: TRBJ2-1
v_gene: TRBV20-1
d_gene: TRBD1
CDR3aa: CSARGKTGDNNEQFF

j_gene: TRBJ2-3
v_gene: TRBV11-2
d_gene: NA
CDR3aa: CASSLGGTNTDTQYF

j_gene: TRBJ2-1
v_gene: TRBV6-1
d_gene: NA
CDR3aa: CASSVDGDEQFF

j_gene: TRBJ2-7
v_gene: TRBV2
d_gene: TRBD1
CDR3aa: CASSSPRQGYEQYF

j_gene: TRBJ1-2
v_gene: TRBV3-1
d_gene: NA
CDR3aa: CASSQGGSNYGYTF

j_gene: TRBJ1-1
v_gene: TRBV6-2/TRBV6-3
d_gene: TRBD1
CDR3aa: CASSEHRGGMNTEAFF

j_gene: TRBJ1-5
v_gene: TRBV10-3
d_gene: NA
CDR3aa: CAISEEGHISNQPQHF

j_gene: TRBJ2-1
v_gene: TRBV3-1
d_gene: TRBD2
CDR3aa: CASSQQAGGPNEQFF

j_gene: TRBJ2-7
v_gene: TRBV19
d_gene: TRBD1
CDR3aa: CASSVGQGYNEQYF

j_gene: TRBJ2-3
v_gene: TRBV6-2/TRBV6-3
d_gene: TRBD2
CDR3aa: CASIRGLAGSDTQYF

j_gene: TRBJ1-1
v_gene: TRBV4-3
d_gene: NA
CDR3aa: CASSQGEGQGTEAFF

j_gene: TRBJ1-5
v_gene: TRBV6-5
d_gene: NA
CDR3aa: CASSSRQPDSNQPQHF

j_gene: TRBJ2-5
v_gene: TRBV20-1
d_gene: TRBD2
CDR3aa: CSEGTSQGTQYF

j_gene: TRBJ2-6
v_gene: TRBV7-9
d_gene: NA
CDR3aa: CASSSDRSLETGANVLTF

j_gene: TRBJ1-1
v_gene: TRBV18
d_gene: NA
CDR3aa: CASSPFETTEAFF

j_gene: TRBJ1-2
v_gene: TRBV29-1
d_gene: NA
CDR3aa: CSVDEVWGPRGYTF

j_gene: TRBJ1-4
v_gene: TRBV28
d_gene: TRBD1
CDR3aa: CASRRLGQNEKLFF

j_gene: TRBJ2-1
v_gene: TRBV27
d_gene: TRBD2
CDR3aa: CASSLPGLAGRNEQFF

j_gene: TRBJ1-2
v_gene: TRBV27
d_gene: NA
CDR3aa: CASSWTVNYGYTF

j_gene: TRBJ2-7
v_gene: TRBV29-1
d_gene: NA
CDR3aa: CSVVKGTYEQYF